Sequencing of this T cell receptor (beta chain) was carried out in a study of cytomegalovirus exposure and HLA in healthy donors (dated by TCRdb to 2015 to 2018). Turning to the overall study: An earlier analysis of 550 to 700 of the donors reported approximately 270 Gb of sequence data and around 120 million unique TCR beta sequences from roughly 180 million T cells. Roughly 290 gigabases of sequencing data and approximately 91 million unique TCR sequences made up an early release that covered over 550 HLA-typed donors. Of the roughly 410 genotyped donors, approximately 80% were placed in the genetic ancestry cluster associated with self-reported Caucasian donors. The study aimed to test whether cataloging public T cell receptors could reveal signatures of past pathogen exposure. The study profiled the T cell repertoires of hundreds of subjects by immunosequencing and related them to cytomegalovirus serostatus. In addition to the first cohort of 650 to 750 subjects, a separate validation cohort of approximately 130 different subjects was used. To predict cytomegalovirus infection status, the study brought together high-throughput TCR immunosequencing, statistical association of individual TCRs with disease status, and machine learning. To study patterns of TCR occurrence, a later analysis re-analyzed previously published TCR beta repertoires from 500 to 850 donors and added high-resolution HLA genotyping. In the later analysis, no new phenotypic data were used to find candidate immune exposures; instead, reliance was placed on TCR beta sequences and their occurrence across donors. In an earlier analysis of more than 550 of the donors, high-throughput TCR beta sequencing was used to judge whether each TCR beta V gene segment behaved as functional or pseudogenic. Alongside the repertoire data, information on donor age, sex, ethnicity and CMV serostatus was compiled. Genome-wide SNP genotypes for about 55% of the 666 donors were used in a later genetic analysis, which treated that subset as a discovery cohort. All discovery cohort repertoires had been generated on a single sequencing platform. HLA typing covered class I and class II loci at four-digit resolution. Typing coverage differed by locus: A, B, C, DRB1 and DQB1 were typed in roughly 629-630 donors, DQA1 in 500 to 550, DPA1 in around 580, and DPB1 in around 440. Four to six DR-DQ haplotypes were handled as single units for association and clustering, since linkage in the cohort was strong. Among about 370 genotyped donors of the cohort, an average of roughly 230,000 unique TCR beta nucleotide sequences was sequenced per donor, of which 15% to 20% were non-productive.

V and J lose 2 bases and 4 bases, and a span of 15 bases separates them. The germline V gene encodes CDR1 MRHNA and CDR2 SNTAGT. Counted from cysteine to phenylalanine, this CDR3 has 16 amino acids. Left in the record is the CDR3 DNA by itself, 48 bases read in frame from the first base. In total, roughly 670 healthy bone marrow donors made up the cohort. At the time of sampling, every cohort member was nominally healthy, though immune exposures that went unrecorded were likely present. The donor was CMV seronegative and was included in the group of approximately 350 seronegative cohort members. Each donor provided a peripheral blood sample, and peripheral blood mononuclear cells were used for TCR beta sequencing. The Qiagen DNeasy Blood Extraction Kit was used to extract genomic DNA from the blood cell samples. This clone is termed medium-sized (0.01 to 0.1%). Its specific antigen is unknown. No qualities accompany the bases; no much larger clone lies one base away.

The full study reports these points: An earlier analysis of approximately 570 of the donors showed that most TCR beta V segments appeared in productive rearrangements either about 87% or about 30% of the time, which broadly matched IMGT annotations. Presence/absence analyses assumed roughly uniform sequencing depth across donors, an assumption that may not hold. Most CMV-associated TCR beta chains appeared to be HLA-restricted in a later analysis, and the HLA associations seemed to be driven largely by CMV exposure. Because counts were too low, roughly 16 rarely observed V segments, including chromosome 9 orphons, were excluded from the earlier analysis of a few hundred of the donors. In a later analysis, the rate of TCR association differed among HLA loci, with DRB1 alleles having the most associated TCRs and HLA-C alleles having the fewest. A later analysis associated 15,000 to 20,000 TCR beta sequences with specific HLA alleles at a false discovery rate of 0.05. Across donors, most TCR sequences were observed very rarely, whereas some public TCRs were present in many individuals. Because HLA typing was unavailable for some donors at each locus, only the typed subset was used in association tests. Compared with equally common non-associated chains, HLA-associated TCR beta chains in a later analysis were more clonally expanded and had lower generation probabilities. The classifier was reported to diagnose cytomegalovirus status with high specificity and sensitivity in both the original and validation cohorts. A total of fewer than 200 TCR beta chains were listed by the study as associated with cytomegalovirus. CMV serostatus was the only immune exposure information available for the cohort. A further reported finding was that TCR beta sequences accurately predicted the HLA-A and HLA-B alleles for most subjects in the first cohort. It was suggested by the authors that the approach could potentially be generalized to other disease states and immunological phenotypes. Only TCR beta chains were sequenced in this cohort, and the absence of alpha or paired-chain data limited detectable features. In a later genetic analysis, fewer N-insertions in productive TCRs were reported among donors in an Asian-associated ancestry cluster than the approximately 710-donor mean. A group of highly shared sequence variants was considered likely to be a technical artifact of the sequencing pipeline. When HLA alleles, especially DR and DQ, strongly co-occurred, TCR associations were difficult to assign to individual alleles. A few of the identified cytomegalovirus-associated TCR beta chains were confirmed in vitro to be specific for cytomegalovirus antigens. V-gene and J-gene trimming of TCR beta chains was associated with a missense DCLRE1C variant in a later genetic analysis, and the association was replicated in an independent cohort. Some IMGT-functional V segments, including TRBV6-2 and TRBV6-3, could not be told apart with the 87-base-pair reads, so those segments were excluded. Linkage disequilibrium might explain the correlated functional status among segregating V segments, but an unknown experimental factor could not be ruled out. A later analysis reported that several top co-occurrence clusters appeared linked to parvovirus B19, influenza, CMV and Epstein-Barr virus.

Libraries came from the immunoSEQ multiplex PCR assay. A mixture of 60 forward primers for TCR Vbeta segments and 13 reverse primers for TCR Jbeta segments was used in the multiplex PCR. Amplification of the CDR3 region of rearranged TCR beta genes was performed with a multiplex PCR assay on genomic DNA. The amplified TCR beta libraries were sequenced on the Illumina HiSeq System as 87-base-pair reads. The authors' pipeline ran thus. A later analysis tallied 80 million to 95 million unique TCR beta chains across the approximately 670 repertoires, and some 10 million of those chains were shared by two or more donors. A nearest-neighbor algorithm error-corrected the raw reads and collapsed the reads into unique sequences, merging closely related sequences to remove PCR and sequencing errors. V, D and J gene segments were assigned by aligning CDR3 sequences to IMGT reference sequences. For a sequence to be retained, at least a six-nucleotide match to both a V gene segment and a J gene segment was required. A rearrangement was called productive if the CDR3 had no stop codons and remained in frame with V and J, and every other rearrangement was called non-productive. Following IMGT convention, CDR3 was defined as the stretch from the second conserved V-encoded cysteine up to the conserved J-encoded phenylalanine. The earlier analysis of about 640 of the donors excluded any sequence lacking an unambiguous match to a single V gene segment. In an earlier analysis of 587 of the donors, V segments were called functional above 56.7% productive rearrangements and were called segregating when the between-donor standard deviation exceeded 5%. A statistical classification framework was built to diagnose cytomegalovirus status from the catalog of TCR beta chain sequences. V and J gene assignment, in a later analysis, came from comparing TCR nucleotide sequences with IMGT/GENE-DB human TR gene sequences. A later analysis assigned CDR3 sequences and most-parsimonious VDJ recombination scenarios with the TCRdist pipeline. In a later analysis, every TCR beta chain was defined by the combination of its CDR3 amino acid sequence and its V-gene family, and reads without a unique V-gene family were dropped. As a way to deal with suspected cross-contamination and a sequencing artifact, a later analysis dropped 450 to 700 nucleotide sequences that were highly shared and had low generation probability. A later analysis calculated a clonal expansion index for each public chain from normalized within-repertoire ranks of inferred template counts. Generation probabilities in a later analysis came from a VDJ recombination model fitted to out-of-frame rearrangements, and those results were checked against IGoR. A later analysis scored TCR-TCR, TCR-HLA and TCR-CMV co-occurrence with hypergeometric tests, applying a repertoire-size bias correction to TCR pairs. False discovery rates were estimated in a later analysis by permuting HLA or CMV assignments 20 times. In a later analysis, co-occurring TCRs were grouped using DBSCAN, and TCRdist sequence similarity was added for clustering within HLA-allele-positive subsets. Co-occurrence clustering excluded repertoires with fewer than 30,000 or more than 120,000 public chains, plus five with anomalous nucleotide sharing. Held by TCRdb, this immuneACCESS table contains in-frame sequences only and omits some clones. Under half of the omission traces to an unresolved V gene where checked; the cause of the rest is unknown. V, J and clone size are those of that table, while D and trimming were read from the DNA. This sample lists 100,000 to 150,000 clones; around 78% were detected once. The ten most abundant clones make up around 1.9% of the sample.

The sequence is built from TRBV6-4 and TRBJ2-1; TRBD2 is a weak D gene call, 7 bases matching. The receptor comes from a woman in her 50s in good health and CMV-seronegative. Material for sequencing was PBMCs. Here is the DNA: TGTGCCAGCAGTGACCGAGGGGGGGCAGGATACAATGAGCAGTTCTTC. The translation is CASSDRGGAGYNEQFF.